What follows is one T cell receptor (beta chain) and its context. Its specificity is unknown. Germline V gives CDR1 DFQATT, CDR2 SNEGSKA (reference sequence). CDR3 length: 14 amino acids. The V gene end was trimmed by 3 bases and the J gene end by 6 bases; junction bases not matched to a gene: 8. This entry belongs to a study of T cell responses to AZD1222 COVID-19 vaccine. Whole-study findings and limits: Breadth and depth of Spike-specific TCRs rose after two AZD1222 doses. Reportedly, nearly half the spike-specific TCRs target unmutated variant regions.

Profiled with immunoSEQ multiplex PCR; TCRdb holds only in-frame clones, not every one. This sample has about 160,000 clones, with about 90% found just once. The sequence derives from an adult in good health. The specimen was peripheral blood, collected on day 0 of MenACWY control vaccination. The chain employs TRBV20-1 and TRBJ2-1, with 7 bases that match TRBD2. CDR3 sequence (DNA): TGCAGTGCTAGTGGCGGGAGTTATTCCAATGAGCAGTTCTTC. Its translation is CSASGGSYSNEQFF.